Shown below are 23 T cell receptor beta chains from a single sample sequenced in a study of shared clonotypes between healthy human individuals. Sequenced by immunoSEQ multiplex PCR; TCRdb stores in-frame clones only, minus some. Of roughly 2.1 million clones detected, about 92% appear once; the ten largest clones hold 1.5% to 2%. Naive CD8 populations comprised CD45RO-negative cells positively selected for CCR7, excluding terminally differentiated effector memory CD45RA+ cells. Source material: naive CD8+ T cells from PBMCs. The receptor source for this set is a man younger than 30 in good health. Some clones in this sample may be carry-over from other donors' samples.

The chain joins TRBV4-1 to TRBJ1-2; 8 bases agree with TRBD1. The germline gives CDR1 MGHRA, CDR2 YSYEKL. The CDR3 consists of 16 residues. V shed 3 bases and J 3 bases; nucleotides not matched to a gene: 9. CDR3 sequence: CASSHRPTGADYGYTF. The CDR3 region has the DNA TGCGCCAGCAGCCACCGCCCGACAGGGGCGGACTATGGCTACACCTTC.

The chain couples TRBV28 to TRBJ1-2; no reliable D call. The CDR3 spans 16 residues. Trimming cost V 6 bases and J 3 bases, with 20 bases left between them. CDR1 is MDHEN and CDR2 is SYDVKM in the germline V gene. The CDR3 spells CASRLDDGEGDYGYTF. CDR3 bases: TGTGCCAGCAGGCTTGACGATGGGGAGGGAGACTATGGCTACACCTTC.

This chain joins TRBV28 and TRBJ1-4; D unresolved. The CDR3 has 16 residues. The V and J ends lost 5 bases and 5 bases respectively, with 18 bases between them. The germline gives CDR1 MDHEN, CDR2 SYDVKM. DNA of the CDR3: TGTGCCAGCAGTGGGTTGCGGGGAGTGAAGAATGAAAAACTGTTTTTT. Encoded protein: CASSGLRGVKNEKLFF.

A note on this clone: The sample carries other DNA sequences with the same CDR3. In nucleotides, the CDR3 is TGTGCCAGCAGCGTAGCAGCGGGGCTCTACGAGCAGTACTTC. Its protein product is CASSVAAGLYEQYF. J is TRBJ2-7 and V is TRBV9; 7 bases are shared with TRBD2. With V trimmed by 0 bases and J by 3 bases, 3 bases remained unmatched. Germline V lookup: CDR1 SGDLS, CDR2 YYNGEE. The CDR3 loop spans 14 amino acids.

The gene calls are TRBV5-6 and TRBJ2-7; D is perhaps TRBD1 (5 bases). V gave up 4 bases and J gave up 3 bases, with 14 bases separating them. The CDR3 extends over 14 amino acids. Germline CDR1 reads SGHDT; CDR2 reads YYEEEE. The CDR3: CASSPKQAIYEQYF. CDR3 DNA sequence: TGTGCCAGCAGCCCCAAACAGGCGATCTACGAGCAGTACTTC.

This rearrangement joins TRBV2 to TRBJ1-5, with D uncertain. The V gene lost 1 base and the J gene lost 1 base, with 8 bases spanning the gap. The CDR3 totals 15 residues. Per germline, CDR1 SNHLY and CDR2 FYNNEI. CDR3 amino acids: CASSEVGRSNQPQHF. The CDR3 region has the DNA TGTGCCAGCAGTGAAGTCGGCCGAAGCAATCAGCCCCAGCATTTT.

The V call is TRBV7-9, the J call TRBJ2-7; 7 nucleotides align to TRBD2. CDR1 and CDR2 from the germline V gene are SEHNR and FQNEAQ (reference sequence). Trimming cost V 1 base and J 4 bases; bases outside gene matches: 10. The CDR3 loop spans 16 amino acids. The CDR3 sequence is CASSLGGGAAGYEQYF. The DNA of the CDR3 is TGTGCCAGCAGCTTAGGCGGGGGAGCGGCAGGGTACGAGCAGTACTTC.

In this sample, this clone turned up once. The J gene is TRBJ2-5, the V gene TRBV7-7; 10 bases match TRBD1. The CDR3 is 16 residues long. Germline V CDR1 and CDR2: SSHAT, FNYEAQ (reference sequence). V shed 5 bases, J shed 5 bases, and the junction held 11 bases outside the gene matches. The CDR3 here is CASSPTWRQGAETQYF. The CDR3 bases are TGTGCCAGCAGCCCCACCTGGAGACAGGGGGCGGAGACCCAGTACTTC.

The genes are TRBV5-1 and TRBJ1-2; no definite D call. This CDR3 spans 18 amino acids. V shed 0 bases and J shed 3 bases, with 21 bases lying between them. Per germline, CDR1 SGHRS and CDR2 YFSETQ. The DNA for the CDR3 is TGCGCCAGCAGCTTGGCCAGTACCGAGCAGGAAGGGTACTATGGCTACACCTTC. Its protein product is CASSLASTEQEGYYGYTF.

This CDR3 is CASSSTGTEKFF. The DNA for the CDR3 is TGTGCCAGCAGCTCCACAGGAACGGAGAAGTTCTTC. This chain joins TRBV7-9 and TRBJ2-1, with a possible D match to TRBD1 (5 bases). V was shortened by 4 bases and J by 14 bases, with 15 bases between the two germline ends. The CDR3 length is 12 residues. CDR1 and CDR2 from the germline V gene are SEHNR and FQNEAQ (reference sequence).

V usage is TRBV7-9 and J usage is TRBJ1-2; 7 bases are a match to TRBD1. Germline V gene sequence: CDR1 SEHNR, CDR2 FQNEAQ (reference sequence). This CDR3 has 14 amino acids. The V gene end was trimmed by 3 bases and the J gene end by 6 bases; junction bases not matched to a gene: 7. Written as DNA, the CDR3 is TGTGCCAGCAGCTTCTTAACAGGGGCGAATGGCTACACCTTC. The encoded protein is CASSFLTGANGYTF.

This clone was counted once. This chain connects TRBV10-3 to TRBJ2-5; TRBD1 matches at 10 bases. The CDR3 extends over 14 amino acids. The germline gives CDR1 ENHRY, CDR2 SYGVKD. V shed 6 bases, J shed 5 bases, and the junction held 6 bases outside the gene matches. The CDR3 bases are TGTGCCATCAGCACGGGGGACAGGGGTGAGACCCAGTACTTC. Translation gives CAISTGDRGETQYF.

As for this clone: This CDR3 is also generated by other DNA sequences in the sample. The chain uses TRBV27 and TRBJ2-7; TRBD2 agrees at 12 bases. CDR3 length: 15 amino acids. Trimming removed 4 bases from V and 3 bases from J; junction bases left unmatched: 4. Germline V gives CDR1 MNHEY, CDR2 SMNVEV (reference sequence). The CDR3 reads CASSSRTSGIYEQYF. CDR3 in DNA: TGTGCCAGCAGTTCGCGGACTAGCGGGATCTACGAGCAGTACTTC.

This clone was detected once. V is TRBV27 and J is TRBJ2-2, with D hard to call. Between the trimmed V and J ends, which lost 1 base and 1 base, there was a span of 13 bases. The CDR3 contains 17 residues. Germline-derived CDR1 and CDR2 are MNHEY and SMNVEV (reference sequence). In DNA, the CDR3 is TGTGCCAGCAGTTTATACGGGCAGGCCAGGAACACCGGGGAGCTGTTTTTT. This gives the protein CASSLYGQARNTGELFF.

V is TRBV6-5 and J is TRBJ1-5; D is unresolved. Germline V CDR1 and CDR2: MNHEY, SVGAGI. V lost 6 bases and J 3 bases, leaving 15 bases between the germline ends. The CDR3 extends over 15 amino acids. Here the CDR3 reads CASRPGVYINQPQHF. DNA of the CDR3: TGTGCCAGCAGGCCGGGTGTGTATATCAATCAGCCCCAGCATTTT.

V and J are TRBV7-9 and TRBJ2-1, with 9 bases identical to TRBD2. From germline, CDR1 is SEHNR and CDR2 FQNEAQ (reference sequence). Unmatched junction bases numbered 2, after V lost 5 bases and J lost 0 bases. This CDR3 region has 15 residues. CDR3 protein: CASSHSGSSYNEQFF. The DNA of the CDR3 is TGTGCCAGCAGCCATAGCGGGAGCTCCTACAATGAGCAGTTCTTC.

The V gene is TRBV5-1, the J gene TRBJ2-7; possible D gene TRBD2, 6 bases. This CDR3 has 14 residues. Germline loops: CDR1 SGHRS, CDR2 YFSETQ. Trimming removed 6 bases at V and 0 bases at J, with 13 bases between. Here the CDR3 DNA reads TGCGCCAGCACGGGAGACAGTCCCTCCTACGAGCAGTACTTC. It specifies CASTGDSPSYEQYF.

The chain is built from TRBV6-1 and TRBJ2-7, with 10 bases identical to TRBD1. CDR3 size: 15 residues. Germline V gives CDR1 MNHNS, CDR2 SASEGT. After removal of 3 bases from V and 5 bases from J, the junction contained 7 bases not matched to a gene. This CDR3 is CASSEIGQGVHEQYF. DNA of the CDR3: TGTGCCAGCAGTGAGATAGGACAGGGGGTCCACGAGCAGTACTTC.

V is TRBV28 and J is TRBJ2-7, with 11 positions matching TRBD2. This CDR3 comprises 16 residues. V lost 3 bases and J lost 4; bases outside the gene matches: 8. CDR1 and CDR2 from the germline V gene are MDHEN and SYDVKM. Written as DNA, the CDR3 is TGTGCCAGCAGTTTTGCCCTAGGGACTAGCGGTTACGAGCAGTACTTC. It encodes CASSFALGTSGYEQYF.

This clone was counted between two and nine times. Within the sample, other DNA sequences also encode this same CDR3. This sequence joins TRBV9 and TRBJ2-3; 11 bases are a match to TRBD2. The CDR3 totals 16 residues. Losses at the gene ends were 3 bases for V and 2 bases for J; bases not matched to a gene: 5. The germline V gene encodes CDR1 SGDLS and CDR2 YYNGEE. The CDR3 protein is CASSGGTSGLTDTQYF. As DNA, the CDR3 is TGTGCCAGCAGCGGGGGGACTAGCGGACTCACAGATACGCAGTATTTT.

As for this clone: Compared with germline, one end of the junction differs, possibly owing to a read error. V gene TRBV27 combines with J gene TRBJ1-5, with D possibly being TRBD1 (5 bases). The CDR3 has 14 residues. From germline, CDR1 is MNHEY and CDR2 SMNVEV (reference sequence). The CDR3 sequence is CASSLRGGNRPQHF. The CDR3 DNA reads TGTGCCAGCAGTTTAAGGGGCGGAAATCGGCCCCAGCATTTT.

In its sample, this clone was seen once. CDR3 nucleotides: TGTGCCACCAGCACCCCATTTACCCGCGATGAGCAGTTCTTC. It codes for CATSTPFTRDEQFF. The genes are TRBV15 and TRBJ2-1; D ambiguous. Germline-derived CDR1 and CDR2 are LNHNV and YYDKDF (reference sequence). The germline V and J ends were trimmed by 4 bases and 8 bases, with 15 bases remaining between them. This CDR3 contains 14 residues. Using reference TRBV15 and TRBJ2-1 for the parts outside the CDR3, the full variable domain is DAMVIQNPRYQVTQFGKPVTLSCSQTLNHNVMYWYQQKSSQAPKLLFHYYDKDFNNEADTPDNFQSRRPNTSFCFLDIRSPGLGDTAMYLCATSTPFTRDEQFFGPGTRLTVL.

The CDR3 nucleotides read TGTGCCAGCAGCTCGACTAGCGCAGGCCCCTACGAGCAGTACTTC. This codes for CASSSTSAGPYEQYF. This chain uses TRBV7-9 with TRBJ2-7, with 8 bases lining up with TRBD2. Germline CDR1 is SEHNR and CDR2 is FQNEAQ (reference sequence). The CDR3 contains 15 residues. V trimming: 4 bases; J trimming: 2 bases; junction bases outside the gene matches: 7.